This record covers a single T cell receptor beta chain. Its specificity is unknown. This entry belongs to a study of PD-L1 blockade in urothelial cancer. Study information: Specimens of blood held a median count of about 140,000 T cells. General study points: Below-median TCR clonality that was measured in pretreatment blood predicted better survival. Clones that were tumor-associated expanded more in the blood of durable-benefit patients at 3 weeks.

The CDR3 is made up of 14 amino acids. Germline V gene lookup returns CDR1 MNHEY and CDR2 SVGAGI. Deletions cut 5 bases from V and 9 bases from J, with 20 bases between. What went into each PCR as a spike was synthetic TCR analog templates. Sequencing was performed with immunoSEQ multiplex PCR; in TCRdb, only in-frame clones are kept and a portion is missing. The data hold some 80,000 clones, with about nine tenths observed a single time. The receptor's source is a woman between 70 and 85 years old with urothelial cancer. The sequencing here drew on PBMCs, taken around atezolizumab (anti-PD-L1) treatment. The chain employs TRBV6-5 and TRBJ2-7; D possibly corresponds to TRBD1 (6 bases). The CDR3 DNA reads as TGTGCCAGCAGTCGTTACAGGGCCGATGCCGGGCAGTACTTC. Its translation is CASSRYRADAGQYF.